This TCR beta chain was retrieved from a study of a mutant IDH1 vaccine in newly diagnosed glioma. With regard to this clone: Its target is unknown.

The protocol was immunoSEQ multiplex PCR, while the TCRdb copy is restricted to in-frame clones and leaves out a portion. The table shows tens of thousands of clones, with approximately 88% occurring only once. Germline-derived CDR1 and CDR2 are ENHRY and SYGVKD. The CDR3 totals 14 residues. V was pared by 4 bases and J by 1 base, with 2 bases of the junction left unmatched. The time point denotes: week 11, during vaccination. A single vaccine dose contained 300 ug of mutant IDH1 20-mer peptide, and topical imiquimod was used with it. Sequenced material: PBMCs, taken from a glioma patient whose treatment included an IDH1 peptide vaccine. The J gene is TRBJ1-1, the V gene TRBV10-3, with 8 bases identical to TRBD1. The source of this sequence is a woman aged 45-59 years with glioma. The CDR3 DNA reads TGTGCCATCAGTGGGACAGGGTGGAACACTGAAGCTTTCTTT. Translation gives CAISGTGWNTEAFF.